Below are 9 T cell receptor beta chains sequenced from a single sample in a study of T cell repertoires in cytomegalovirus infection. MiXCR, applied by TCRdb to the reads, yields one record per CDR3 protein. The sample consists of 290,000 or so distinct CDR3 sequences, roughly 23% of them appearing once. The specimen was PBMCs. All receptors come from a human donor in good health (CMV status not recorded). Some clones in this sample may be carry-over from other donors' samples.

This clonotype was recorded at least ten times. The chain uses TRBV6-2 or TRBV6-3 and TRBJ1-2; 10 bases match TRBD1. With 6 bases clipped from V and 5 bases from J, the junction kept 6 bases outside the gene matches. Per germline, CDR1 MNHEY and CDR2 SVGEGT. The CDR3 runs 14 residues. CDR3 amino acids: CASRGTGEQYGYTF. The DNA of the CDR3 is TGTGCCAGCAGGGGGACAGGGGAGCAATATGGCTACACCTTC.

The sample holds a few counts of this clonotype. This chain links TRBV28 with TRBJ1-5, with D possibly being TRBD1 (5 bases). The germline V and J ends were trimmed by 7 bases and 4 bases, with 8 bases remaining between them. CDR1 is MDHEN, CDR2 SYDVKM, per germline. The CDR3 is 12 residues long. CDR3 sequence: CASTSGNQPQHF. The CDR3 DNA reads TGTGCCAGCACTTCAGGGAATCAGCCCCAGCATTTT.

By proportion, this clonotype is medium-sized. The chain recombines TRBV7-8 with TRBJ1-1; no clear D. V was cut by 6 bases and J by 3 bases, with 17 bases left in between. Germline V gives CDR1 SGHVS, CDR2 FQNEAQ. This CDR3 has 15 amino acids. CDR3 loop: CASSLRDFIYTEAFF. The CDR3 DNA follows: TGTGCCAGCAGTCTTAGGGATTTCATATACACTGAAGCTTTCTTT.

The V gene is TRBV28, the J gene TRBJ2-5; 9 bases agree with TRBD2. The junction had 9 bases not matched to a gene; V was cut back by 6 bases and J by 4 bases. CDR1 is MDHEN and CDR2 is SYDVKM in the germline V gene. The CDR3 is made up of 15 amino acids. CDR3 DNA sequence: TGTGCCAGCAGCCCAAGGGGCGGGAGGGTAGAGACCCAGTACTTC. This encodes CASSPRGGRVETQYF.

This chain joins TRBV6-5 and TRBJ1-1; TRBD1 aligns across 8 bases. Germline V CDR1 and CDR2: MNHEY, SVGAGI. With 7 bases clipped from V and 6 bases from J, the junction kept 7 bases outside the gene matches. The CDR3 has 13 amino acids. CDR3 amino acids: CASKAGGRPEAFF. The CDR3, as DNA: TGTGCCAGCAAGGCAGGGGGCCGTCCTGAAGCTTTCTTT.

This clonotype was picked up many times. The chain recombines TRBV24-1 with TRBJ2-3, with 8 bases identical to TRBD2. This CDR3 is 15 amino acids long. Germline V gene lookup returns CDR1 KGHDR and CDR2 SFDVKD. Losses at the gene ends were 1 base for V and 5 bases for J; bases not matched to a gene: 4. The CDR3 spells CATSDFTGGGDTQYF. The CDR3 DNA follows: TGTGCCACCAGTGATTTTACGGGGGGGGGAGATACGCAGTATTTT.

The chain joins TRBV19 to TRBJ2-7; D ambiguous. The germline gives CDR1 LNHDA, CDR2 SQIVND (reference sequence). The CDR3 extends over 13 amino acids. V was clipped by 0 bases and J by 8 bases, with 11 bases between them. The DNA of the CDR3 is TGTGCCAGTAGTATAGATCTTTCACCCCAGCAGTACTTC. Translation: CASSIDLSPQQYF.

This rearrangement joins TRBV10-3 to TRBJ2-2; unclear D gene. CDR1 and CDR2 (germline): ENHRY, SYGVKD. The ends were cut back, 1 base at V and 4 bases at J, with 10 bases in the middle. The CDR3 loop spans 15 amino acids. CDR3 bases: TGTGCCATCAGTGAGTGGCAGGTGGGCACCGGGGAGCTGTTTTTT. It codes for CAISEWQVGTGELFF.

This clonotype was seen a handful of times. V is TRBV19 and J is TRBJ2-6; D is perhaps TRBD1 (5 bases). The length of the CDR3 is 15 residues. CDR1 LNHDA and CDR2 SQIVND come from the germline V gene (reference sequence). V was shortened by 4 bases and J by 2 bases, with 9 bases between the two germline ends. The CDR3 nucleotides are TGTGCCAGTAGTAGGGGCAGTGCTGGGGCCAACGTCCTGACTTTC. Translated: CASSRGSAGANVLTF.